The clone carrying this T cell receptor (beta chain) was seen repeatedly, ten times or more. A 3' RACE protocol on RNA, with unique molecular identifiers, produced the TCR library. TCRdb re-derived calls from the 3' RACE reads in MiXCR, one entry per CDR3 protein. The top ten hold 0.9% to 1.3% of the sample, which has about 89,000 distinct CDR3 sequences, 5.5% to 8.5% seen once. The data belong to a study of HIV-infected children after antiretroviral therapy interruption. The CDR3 is 15 residues long. V gave up 4 bases and J gave up 0 bases; unmatched junction bases: 4. Germline assignment: CDR1 SGHRS and CDR2 YFSETQ. Treatment: PENTA 11 planned treatment interruption arm or continuous ART arm.

The sequence was collected from a pool of human donors with HIV. This specimen was CD45RA+ CD4+ T cells from PBMCs, pooled from several time points, taken from a donor given antiretroviral therapy, either interrupted or continuous. The subset is: naive CD4+ CD45RA+ CD45RO- T cells. The chain links TRBV5-1 to TRBJ2-7, with TRBD1 matching over 10 bases. The CDR3 sequence is CASSGGQGSSYEQYF. The CDR3 coding sequence is TGCGCCAGCAGCGGGGGACAGGGGTCCTCCTACGAGCAGTACTTC.